What follows are 32 T cell receptor beta chains derived from one specimen sequenced in a study of OX40 agonist ivuxolimab in advanced cancers. The repertoire was sequenced with immunoSEQ multiplex PCR; TCRdb's copy has only in-frame clones and lacks some. The sample carries 75,000 to 100,000 clones, roughly 90% recorded once. The sample here was CD4+ or CD8+ T cells sorted from blood, taken in a trial of the OX40 agonist ivuxolimab. Every receptor here comes from an adult with an advanced solid tumor such as melanoma, head and neck, liver or kidney cancer.

The chain uses TRBV7-9 and TRBJ1-4; no definite D call. V was cut by 5 bases and J by 8 bases, with 6 bases left in between. The CDR3 length is 11 residues. Germline CDR1 is SEHNR and CDR2 is FQNEAQ (reference sequence). The CDR3 DNA is TGTGCCAGCAGCCCCGTAGAAAAACTGTTTTTT. Its protein product is CASSPVEKLFF.

The V and J genes are TRBV7-8 and TRBJ2-7; 13 bases are a match to TRBD2. J lost 7 bases, V lost 4 bases, and 7 bases had no gene match. CDR1 SGHVS and CDR2 FQNEAQ come from the germline V gene. This CDR3 spans 15 amino acids. CDR3 region: CASSSRLAGGREQYF. The DNA for the CDR3 is TGTGCCAGCAGCTCCCGACTAGCGGGAGGAAGAGAGCAGTACTTC.

The chain has TRBV6-6 and TRBJ2-3; D not certain. The length of the CDR3 is 12 residues. V lost 2 bases and J lost 5, with 5 bases in between. Germline lookup yields CDR1 MNHNY and CDR2 SVGAGI (reference sequence). DNA of the CDR3: TGTGCCAGCAGTTACACTGGAGATACGCAGTATTTT. It translates to CASSYTGDTQYF.

V and J are TRBV9 and TRBJ2-6; no reliable D call. Trimming left V 4 bases short and J 0 bases short, with 14 bases between. The CDR3 covers 17 residues. Germline V gene sequence: CDR1 SGDLS, CDR2 YYNGEE. Here the CDR3 reads CASSPQIWDSGANVLTF. The CDR3 coding sequence is TGTGCCAGCAGCCCCCAGATCTGGGACTCTGGGGCCAACGTCCTGACTTTC.

The rearrangement links TRBV11-2 to TRBJ2-3; D call uncertain. Germline V gene data show CDR1 as SGHAT and CDR2 as FQNNGV. Trimming took 5 bases from V and 1 from J, leaving 16 bases between them. The CDR3 has 16 residues. DNA of the CDR3: TGTGCCAGCAGCGCTCAGGCTTCTAGGGGCACAGATACGCAGTATTTT. Translating gives CASSAQASRGTDTQYF.

This chain links TRBV7-8 with TRBJ1-5; D is ambiguous. The ends were cut back, 4 bases at V and 6 bases at J, with 13 bases in the middle. The CDR3 is 14 amino acids. Germline V CDR1 and CDR2: SGHVS, FQNEAQ. The CDR3 sequence is CASSSDGVVQPQHF. The DNA for the CDR3 is TGTGCCAGCAGCTCCGACGGGGTAGTTCAGCCCCAGCATTTT.

This clone showed up just once. The chain employs TRBV28 and TRBJ2-3; 8 nucleotides align to TRBD2. Germline loops: CDR1 MDHEN, CDR2 SYDVKM. The CDR3 totals 18 residues. The trim removed 4 bases at V and 2 bases at J, leaving 14 bases unmatched. CDR3 DNA sequence: TGTGCCAGCAGTTCCCCGGGGGGGCGGGAGAGTTTCACAGATACGCAGTATTTT. Translated: CASSSPGGRESFTDTQYF. The full variable domain, completed using reference TRBV28 and TRBJ2-3, is DVKVTQSSRYLVKRTGEKVFLECVQDMDHENMFWYRQDPGLGLRLIYFSYDVKMKEKGDIPEGYSVSREKKERFSLILESASTNQTSMYLCASSSPGGRESFTDTQYFGPGTRLTVL.

The J gene is TRBJ2-4, the V gene TRBV9, with unresolved D. V lost 4 bases and J 7 bases, leaving 12 bases between the germline ends. The CDR3 is 13 residues long. Germline V gene sequence: CDR1 SGDLS, CDR2 YYNGEE. This chain's CDR3 is CASSPPLGNIQYF. In DNA, the CDR3 is TGTGCCAGCAGCCCGCCCCTGGGCAACATTCAGTACTTC.

The V gene is TRBV28, the J gene TRBJ1-5; D gene unclear. The CDR3 is 12 amino acids. Germline loops: CDR1 MDHEN, CDR2 SYDVKM. V was trimmed by 6 bases and J by 9 bases, leaving 12 bases between them. CDR3 DNA sequence: TGTGCCAGCAGCTCAATCGGTTGGCCCCAGCATTTT. Protein product: CASSSIGWPQHF.

This clone was found a few times. The chain's CDR3 is CASCSDRNTEAFF. CDR3 bases: TGTGCCAGCTGCTCGGACAGGAACACTGAAGCTTTCTTT. This chain uses TRBV2 with TRBJ1-1; D may be TRBD1 (6 bases). The CDR3 extends over 13 amino acids. V lost 8 bases to trimming and J lost 1 base, with 11 bases between them. In germline, CDR1 is SNHLY, CDR2 FYNNEI.

The J gene is TRBJ2-2, the V gene TRBV7-2, with D maybe TRBD1 (5 bases). CDR1 SGHTA and CDR2 FQGNSA come from the germline V gene. CDR3 length equals 13 residues. V gave up 1 base and J gave up 11 bases, with 11 bases separating them. The CDR3 region is CASSLGTQVELFF. The CDR3 DNA sequence: TGTGCCAGCAGCTTAGGGACACAGGTAGAGCTGTTTTTT.

The V and J genes are TRBV19 and TRBJ2-2; TRBD1 is a possible D gene (6 bases). In germline, CDR1 is LNHDA, CDR2 SQIVND (reference sequence). This CDR3 has 13 amino acids. With 5 bases removed from V and 4 bases from J, the gap between germline ends came to 8 bases. The CDR3 sequence: CASSGQRTGELFF. In DNA, the CDR3 is TGTGCCAGTAGTGGACAGCGCACCGGGGAGCTGTTTTTT. Looking up the rest from reference TRBV19 and TRBJ2-2 gives the full variable domain: DGGITQSPKYLFRKEGQNVTLSCEQNLNHDAMYWYRQDPGQGLRLIYYSQIVNDFQKGDIAEGYSVSREKKESFPLTVTSAQKNPTAFYLCASSGQRTGELFFGEGSRLTVL.

This sequence joins TRBV9 and TRBJ2-7; perhaps TRBD2 as D (6 bases). This CDR3 region has 13 residues. V lost 0 bases and J 5 bases, leaving 9 bases between the germline ends. CDR1 SGDLS and CDR2 YYNGEE come from the germline V gene. The CDR3 nucleotides are TGTGCCAGCAGCGTAGTCGGGGGAGACGAGCAGTACTTC. Protein product: CASSVVGGDEQYF.

V usage is TRBV5-6 and J usage is TRBJ1-2; 7 nucleotides agree with TRBD1. The CDR3 sequence is 16 residues long. Trimming removed 1 base from V and 4 bases from J; junction bases left unmatched: 10. From germline, CDR1 is SGHDT and CDR2 YYEEEE. In nucleotides, the CDR3 is TGTGCCAGCAGCTTGCCTACGACAGGGTACCGCTATGGCTACACCTTC. The encoded protein is CASSLPTTGYRYGYTF.

This chain joins TRBV4-1 and TRBJ1-2; 7 positions match TRBD1. Germline CDR1 is MGHRA and CDR2 is YSYEKL. V trimming: 0 bases; J trimming: 4 bases; junction bases outside the gene matches: 5. The CDR3 is made up of 15 amino acids. CDR3 amino acids: CASSQDATGTYGYTF. In nucleotides, the CDR3 is TGCGCCAGCAGCCAAGATGCGACAGGGACCTATGGCTACACCTTC.

The chain links TRBV7-8 to TRBJ2-3, with D uncertain. Trimming took off 1 base at V and 1 base at J, with 3 bases between the two ends. Germline V gives CDR1 SGHVS, CDR2 FQNEAQ. The CDR3 is made up of 13 amino acids. In DNA form, the CDR3 reads TGTGCCAGCAGCTTAGGCGGCACAGATACGCAGTATTTT. It yields the protein CASSLGGTDTQYF.

This rearrangement joins TRBV2 to TRBJ1-6; D might be TRBD1 (5 bases). V lost 8 bases and J 3 bases, leaving 8 bases between the germline ends. Germline loops: CDR1 SNHLY, CDR2 FYNNEI. CDR3 length: 13 amino acids. In DNA form, the CDR3 reads TGTGCCAGCCAGGGCAGCTATAATTCACCCCTCCACTTT. This gives the protein CASQGSYNSPLHF.

V and J are TRBV5-1 and TRBJ1-1, with a possible D match to TRBD1 (5 bases). Trimming stripped 7 bases from V and 5 bases from J, with 15 bases between. CDR1 SGHRS and CDR2 YFSETQ come from the germline V gene. There are 13 residues in the CDR3. CDR3 bases: TGCGCCAGCTCTCCCTTCCGGGGGACTGAAGCTTTCTTT. Amino acids: CASSPFRGTEAFF.

The chain uses TRBV6-1 and TRBJ1-2, with 8 bases fitting TRBD1. The ends lost 2 bases at V and 7 bases at J; junction bases unmatched: 6. The V gene's germline CDR1 is MNHNS and CDR2 SASEGT. The CDR3 contains 14 residues. The CDR3: CASSEWTGPFGYTF. The CDR3 nucleotides read TGTGCCAGCAGTGAATGGACAGGGCCTTTTGGCTACACCTTC.

V and J are TRBV28 and TRBJ1-5; TRBD1 is a possible D gene (5 bases). Germline V gene data show CDR1 as MDHEN and CDR2 as SYDVKM. This CDR3 has 12 amino acids. Trimming shortened V by 3 bases and J by 10 bases, and 10 bases separated the two germline ends. The CDR3 region has the DNA TGTGCCAGCAGTTTTTTGGGGGGACCCCAGCATTTT. It specifies CASSFLGGPQHF.

V is TRBV18 and J is TRBJ1-1; D may be TRBD1 (6 bases). Trimming left V 5 bases short and J 8 bases short, with 21 bases between. Germline V CDR1 and CDR2: KGHSH, LQKENI. The length of the CDR3 is 15 residues. This CDR3 reads CASSFPLGGAQEAFF. The CDR3, as DNA: TGTGCCAGCTCATTCCCCTTGGGGGGCGCGCAAGAAGCTTTCTTT.

This clone was counted once. V usage is TRBV27 and J usage is TRBJ2-1; perhaps TRBD2 as D (6 bases). Germline CDR1 and CDR2: MNHEY and SMNVEV (reference sequence). V gave up 8 bases and J gave up 5 bases, with 10 bases separating them. CDR3 length equals 12 residues. The CDR3 nucleotides are TGTGCCAGCGGGGACTTTGACAATGAGCAGTTCTTC. Its translation is CASGDFDNEQFF.

This chain joins TRBV27 and TRBJ1-4; the match to TRBD1 covers 7 bases. Trimming at V came to 8 bases and at J to 0 bases, leaving 3 bases not matched to a gene. The CDR3 covers 14 residues. Germline loops: CDR1 MNHEY, CDR2 SMNVEV (reference sequence). The CDR3 region is CASLTGTTNEKLFF. Here the CDR3 DNA reads TGTGCCAGCCTGACAGGGACAACTAATGAAAAACTGTTTTTT.

The chain employs TRBV27 and TRBJ2-2; 8 nucleotides match TRBD2. The V segment lost 1 base and the J segment 0 bases; nucleotides outside the gene matches: 4. The CDR3 runs 17 residues. Germline V gene data show CDR1 as MNHEY and CDR2 as SMNVEV (reference sequence). CDR3 loop: CASSLWGGRTNTGELFF. The CDR3 DNA sequence: TGTGCCAGCAGTTTATGGGGCGGGAGGACGAACACCGGGGAGCTGTTTTTT.

As regards this clone: Other DNA sequences in this specimen translate into the identical CDR3. The chain joins TRBV11-1 to TRBJ2-7; D possibly corresponds to TRBD1 (5 bases). Germline loops: CDR1 SGHAT, CDR2 FQDESV (reference sequence). Trimming removed 0 bases from V and 1 base from J, with 19 bases in between. This CDR3 region has 18 residues. The CDR3 DNA follows: TGTGCCAGCAGCTTAGCGGCGGCAGGGTTGGGGAAGTCCTACGAGCAGTACTTC. As protein: CASSLAAAGLGKSYEQYF.

V gene TRBV7-3 combines with J gene TRBJ1-1; 7 nucleotides line up with TRBD1. The CDR3 extends over 13 amino acids. Per germline, CDR1 SGHTA and CDR2 FQGTGA. The V and J ends lost 5 bases and 1 base, in that order; junction bases with no gene match: 1. The CDR3 loop reads CASSRTGNTEAFF. The CDR3 nucleotides are TGTGCCAGCAGCCGGACAGGGAACACTGAAGCTTTCTTT. Based on the CDR3 plus reference TRBV7-3 and TRBJ1-1, the full variable domain is GAGVSQTPSNKVTEKGKYVELRCDPISGHTALYWYRQSLGQGPEFLIYFQGTGAADDSGLPNDRFFAVRPEGSVSTLKIQRTERGDSAVYLCASSRTGNTEAFFGQGTRLTVV.

The rearrangement links TRBV10-3 to TRBJ2-3, with D perhaps matching TRBD2 (5 bases). The CDR3 is made up of 15 amino acids. CDR1 is ENHRY, CDR2 SYGVKD, per germline. Between the trimmed V and J ends, which lost 7 bases and 5 bases, there was a span of 19 bases. The CDR3 reads CAINGLGRTIDTQYF. The CDR3, as DNA: TGTGCCATCAATGGACTCGGGCGCACGATAGATACGCAGTATTTT.

The V and J genes are TRBV11-2 and TRBJ2-1, with D possibly matching TRBD2 (5 bases). Germline CDR1 and CDR2: SGHAT and FQNNGV. CDR3 length: 12 residues. V gave up 5 bases and J gave up 8 bases, with 10 bases separating them. The CDR3 is CASSLGLDEQFF. CDR3 coding DNA: TGTGCCAGCAGCCTCGGACTGGATGAGCAGTTCTTC.

The J gene is TRBJ2-7, the V gene TRBV5-8, with 10 bases lining up with TRBD1. This CDR3 contains 15 residues. The V and J ends lost 2 bases and 8 bases, in that order; junction bases with no gene match: 10. The germline CDR1 and CDR2 sequences are SGHTS and YDEGEE. CDR3 sequence reads: CASSFGDRGIHKQYF. CDR3 nucleotides: TGTGCCAGCAGCTTCGGGGACAGGGGTATTCATAAGCAGTACTTC.

CDR3 region: CASSTTDEQFF. CDR3 coding DNA: TGTGCCAGCTCAACTACGGATGAGCAGTTCTTC. This rearrangement joins TRBV2 to TRBJ2-1; the D is unclear. Germline V lookup: CDR1 SNHLY, CDR2 FYNNEI. V dropped 8 bases and J dropped 8 bases, with 10 bases sitting between them. The CDR3 is 11 residues long.

This chain connects TRBV29-1 to TRBJ2-7; the D gene is possibly TRBD1 (6 bases). This CDR3 contains 15 residues. CDR1 SQVTM and CDR2 ANQGSEA come from the germline V gene. V lost 4 bases and J lost 3, with 19 bases in between. This CDR3 is CSVAPVLGGLYEQYF. For the CDR3, the DNA is TGCAGCGTTGCTCCCGTGCTTGGGGGCCTCTACGAGCAGTACTTC.

The chain combines TRBV11-2 with TRBJ2-1; D gene uncertain. Per germline, CDR1 SGHAT and CDR2 FQNNGV. The CDR3 spans 12 residues. V lost 5 bases and J lost 6, with 8 bases in between. The CDR3 protein is CASSPMFNEQFF. The CDR3 DNA sequence: TGTGCCAGCAGCCCCATGTTCAATGAGCAGTTCTTC.